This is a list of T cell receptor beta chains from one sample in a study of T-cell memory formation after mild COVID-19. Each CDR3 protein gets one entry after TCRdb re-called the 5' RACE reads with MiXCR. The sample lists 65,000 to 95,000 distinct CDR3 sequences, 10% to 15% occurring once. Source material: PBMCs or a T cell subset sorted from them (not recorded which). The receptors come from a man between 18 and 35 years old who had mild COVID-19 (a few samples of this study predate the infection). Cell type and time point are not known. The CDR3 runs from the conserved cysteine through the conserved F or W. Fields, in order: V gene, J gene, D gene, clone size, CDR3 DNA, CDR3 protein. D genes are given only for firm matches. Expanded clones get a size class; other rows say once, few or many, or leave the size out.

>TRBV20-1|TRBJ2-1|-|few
TGCAGTGCTAGGGACCCATTTAGCTCCTACAATGAGCAGTTCTTC
CSARDPFSSYNEQFF
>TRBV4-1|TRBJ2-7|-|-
TGCGCCAGCAGCCAAGCCCGGGGATACTACGAGCAGTACTTC
CASSQARGYYEQYF
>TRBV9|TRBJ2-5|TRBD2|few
TGTGCCAGCAGCCCAGCGGGGGGGTTCCAAGAGACCCAGTACTTC
CASSPAGGFQETQYF
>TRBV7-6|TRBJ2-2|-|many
TGTGCCAGCAGCGCCCCCGGGTCCGGGGAGCTGTTTTTT
CASSAPGSGELFF
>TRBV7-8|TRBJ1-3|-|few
TGTGCCAGCAGCTTAGGCCGCAACACCATATATTTT
CASSLGRNTIYF
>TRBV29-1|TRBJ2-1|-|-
TGCAGCGTTAACTTGGGGGCAGGTGAGCAGTTCTTC
CSVNLGAGEQFF
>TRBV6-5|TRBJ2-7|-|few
TGTGCCAGCAGTTGGCGGAGCTCCTACGAGCAGTACTTC
CASSWRSSYEQYF
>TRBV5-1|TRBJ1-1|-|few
TGCGCCAGCAGCTTGGCCCAAAGGAACCCTGAAGCTTTCTTT
CASSLAQRNPEAFF
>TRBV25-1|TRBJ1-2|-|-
TGTGCCAGCAGTGAAACGATCAGGGGAACCCGCCCTAACTATGGCTACACCTTC
CASSETIRGTRPNYGYTF
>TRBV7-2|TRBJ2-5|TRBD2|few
TGTGCCAGCAGCGGAAGACTAGCGGGGGCCCAGCAAGAGACCCAGTACTTC
CASSGRLAGAQQETQYF
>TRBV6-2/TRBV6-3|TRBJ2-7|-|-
TGTGCCAGCAGTTACTCGATCCAGGCAGGCCAGAGCTCCTACGAGCAGTACTTC
CASSYSIQAGQSSYEQYF
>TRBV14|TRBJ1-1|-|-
TGTGCCAGCAGCTCACTTGGAGAGGGGCATGACATGGGCACTGAAGCTTTCTTT
CASSSLGEGHDMGTEAFF
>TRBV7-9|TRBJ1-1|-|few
TGTGCCAGCGGGGGGACTGAAGCTTTCTTT
CASGGTEAFF
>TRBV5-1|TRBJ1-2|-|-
TGCGCCAGCAGCCGGGACGGCGAGCCTCACTATGGCTACACCTTC
CASSRDGEPHYGYTF
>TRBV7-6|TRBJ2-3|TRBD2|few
TGTGCCAGCAGCCCAGGGCCTTCCACTAGCGGGGGGGCCACAGATACGCAGTATTTT
CASSPGPSTSGGATDTQYF
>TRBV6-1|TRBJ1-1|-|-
TGTGCCAGCAGTGAATGGGGCAACGGGGCGGCAATTGAAGCTTTCTTT
CASSEWGNGAAIEAFF
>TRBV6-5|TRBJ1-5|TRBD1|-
TGTGCCAGCAGTACCGGGACAGGGGGCAATCAGCCCCAGCATTTT
CASSTGTGGNQPQHF
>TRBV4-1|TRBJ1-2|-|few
TGCGCCAGCAGCCAGAGTCTAATTAACTATGGCTACACCTTC
CASSQSLINYGYTF
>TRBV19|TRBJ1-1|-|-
TGTGCCAGTAGTATCTCAATGTTGGGGGAAGCTTTCTTT
CASSISMLGEAFF
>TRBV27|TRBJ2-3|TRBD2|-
TGTGCCAGCAGTAAACGGGGGGGCCATTCAGATACGCAGTATTTT
CASSKRGGHSDTQYF
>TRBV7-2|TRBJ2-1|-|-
TGTGCCAGCAGCTTTCGCCAGGGAGGCAATGAGCAGTTCTTC
CASSFRQGGNEQFF
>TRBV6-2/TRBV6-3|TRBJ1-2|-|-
TGTGCCAGCAGCCTCCCCGGGGCTGATGGCTACACCTTC
CASSLPGADGYTF
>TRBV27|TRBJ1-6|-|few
TGTGCCAGCAGTTTGGGGGGTTCGGCCCTCCACTTT
CASSLGGSALHF
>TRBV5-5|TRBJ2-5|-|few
TGTGCCAGCAGCCCGTTGGGGCTGGAGCAAGAGACCCAGTACTTC
CASSPLGLEQETQYF
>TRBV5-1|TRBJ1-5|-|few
TGCGCCAGCAGTTCAAATGGCGGGGTCAATCAGCCCCAGCATTTT
CASSSNGGVNQPQHF
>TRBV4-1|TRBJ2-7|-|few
TGCGCCACCAGGGAAGGGCTAGATTCCTACGAGCAGTACTTC
CATREGLDSYEQYF
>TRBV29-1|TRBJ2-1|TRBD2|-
TGCAGCGTTGTGGCTAGCGGGGGTGTCAATGAGCAGTTCTTC
CSVVASGGVNEQFF
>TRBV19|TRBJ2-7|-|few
TGTCGGTCGGGGAGAGACTCCTACGAGCAGTACTTC
CRSGRDSYEQYF
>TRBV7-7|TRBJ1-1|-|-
TGTGCTAGCAGCTTAGCGCGCCGGTGCGAAGCTTTCTTT
CASSLARRCEAFF
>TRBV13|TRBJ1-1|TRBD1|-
TGTGCCAGCACCCCAGGGGGCGGATGGAGCACTGAAGCTTTCTTT
CASTPGGGWSTEAFF
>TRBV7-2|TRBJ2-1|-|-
TGTGCCAGCAGCTCGGAGCTGGGTGAGCAGTTCTTC
CASSSELGEQFF
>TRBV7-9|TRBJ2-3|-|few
TGTGCCAGCAGCCAGGCGGGCGGCCCCACAGATACGCAGTATTTT
CASSQAGGPTDTQYF
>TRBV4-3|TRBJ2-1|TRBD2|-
TGCGCCAGCAGCCAAAGGGGGCTAGCGGGGGCCTATGAGCAGTTCTTC
CASSQRGLAGAYEQFF
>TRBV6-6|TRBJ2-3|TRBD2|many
TGTGCCAGCAGTCTAGGGCGGGGGGTCGCCGATACGCAGTATTTT
CASSLGRGVADTQYF
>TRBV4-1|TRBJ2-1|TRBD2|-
TGCGCCAGCAGCCACTCGGGACTAGCCTATGAGCAGTTCTTC
CASSHSGLAYEQFF
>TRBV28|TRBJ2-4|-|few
TGTGCCAGCAGCCCGCGGATGGGAGCCAAAAACATTCAGTACTTC
CASSPRMGAKNIQYF
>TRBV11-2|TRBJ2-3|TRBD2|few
TGTGCCAGCAGCTTAATGGGGGGGTGGGGCACAGATACGCAGTATTTT
CASSLMGGWGTDTQYF
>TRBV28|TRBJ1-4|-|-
TGTGCCAGCAGTTTAGACCGGAAAAAACTGTTTTTT
CASSLDRKKLFF
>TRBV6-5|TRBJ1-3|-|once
TGTGCCAGCAGTTATAAAGAGGGTGGAAACACCATATATTTT
CASSYKEGGNTIYF
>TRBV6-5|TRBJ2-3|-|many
TGTGCCAGCAGTTACGGCCAGACAGATACGCAGTATTTT
CASSYGQTDTQYF
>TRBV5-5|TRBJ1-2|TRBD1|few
TGTGCCAGCAGTTTAATACAGGGGGACTATGGCTACACCTTC
CASSLIQGDYGYTF
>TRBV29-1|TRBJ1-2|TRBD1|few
TGCAGCGTTGAGGGACAGCATGTCTATGGCTACACCTTC
CSVEGQHVYGYTF